This T cell receptor (beta chain) was sequenced during a study of cytomegalovirus exposure and HLA in healthy donors (dated by TCRdb to the late 2010s). For the study in its entirety: An earlier analysis of 587 of the donors reported about 260 Gb of sequence data and some 110 million unique TCR beta sequences obtained from approximately 180 million T cells. The number of typed donors differed by locus: roughly 629-640 for A, B, C, DRB1 and DQB1; approximately 520 for DQA1; over 600 for DPA1; and around 490 for DPB1. HLA typing covered class I and class II loci at four-digit resolution. Every repertoire in the discovery cohort had been generated on one and the same sequencing platform. The study aimed to test whether signatures of past pathogen exposure could be identified by cataloging public T cell receptors. An early release covering approximately 600 HLA-typed donors comprised about 320 gigabases of sequencing data and around 86 million unique TCR sequences. A later genetic analysis used genome-wide SNP genotypes for about 60% of the roughly 700 donors, treating that subset as a discovery cohort. Among the 398 genotyped donors, around 81% belonged to the genetic ancestry cluster associated with self-reported Caucasian donors. Rather than using new phenotypic data, the later analysis identified candidate immune exposures from TCR beta sequences and from how often those sequences occurred across donors. Donor age, sex, ethnicity and CMV serostatus were collected together with the repertoire data. High-throughput TCR immunosequencing, statistical association of individual TCRs with disease status, and machine learning were combined to predict cytomegalovirus infection status. To decide whether each TCR beta V gene segment behaved as functional or pseudogenic, an earlier analysis of some 600 of the donors relied on high-throughput TCR beta sequencing. Using immunosequencing, the study profiled T cell repertoires from approximately 700 subjects and related those repertoires to cytomegalovirus serostatus. A later analysis re-examined previously published TCR beta repertoires from roughly 650 donors and added high-resolution HLA genotyping to investigate patterns of TCR occurrence. Several DR-DQ haplotypes were treated as single units for association and clustering because of strong linkage in the cohort. Among some 410 genotyped donors of the cohort, an average of around 240,000 unique TCR beta nucleotide sequences were sequenced per donor, around a sixth of them non-productive. Along with the roughly 670-subject first cohort, a separate validation cohort of more than 90 different subjects was used.

The CDR3 runs 13 amino acids, cysteine and phenylalanine included. Solely the CDR3 DNA is kept, with 39 bases framed from the first base. CDR1 SQVTM and CDR2 ANQGSEA are derived from the germline V gene. Germline trimming: 7 bases from V, 3 bases from J; junction bases outside gene matches: 3. Overall results and qualifications from the work: While some public TCRs were present in many individuals, most TCR sequences turned up only very rarely across donors. The classifier was reported to diagnose cytomegalovirus status with high specificity and sensitivity in both the original and validation cohorts. Some IMGT-functional V segments, including TRBV6-2 and TRBV6-3, could not be distinguished by the 87-base-pair reads and were therefore excluded. This cohort had only TCR beta chains sequenced, and the lack of alpha or paired-chain data limited which features could be detected. A further reported finding was that TCR beta sequences accurately predicted the HLA-A and HLA-B alleles for most subjects in the first cohort. Because some donors lacked HLA typing at each locus, the association tests relied only on the typed subset. A group of highly shared sequence variants was considered likely to be a technical artifact of the sequencing pipeline. In an earlier analysis of some 540 of the donors, most TCR beta V segments appeared in productive rearrangements about 87% or about 30% of the time, broadly matching IMGT annotations. In the study, around 150 TCR beta chains were listed as associated with cytomegalovirus. An association between a missense DCLRE1C variant and V-gene and J-gene trimming of TCR beta chains was found in a later genetic analysis and replicated in an independent cohort. Most CMV-associated TCR beta chains appeared to be HLA-restricted in a later analysis, and the HLA associations seemed to be driven largely by CMV exposure. It was suggested by the authors that the approach could potentially be generalized to other disease states and immunological phenotypes. A later analysis found that TCR association rates varied across HLA loci, with DRB1 alleles showing the most associated TCRs and HLA-C alleles the fewest. In a later analysis, over 15,000 TCR beta sequences were associated with specific HLA alleles at a false discovery rate of 0.05. Sequencing depth was assumed to be roughly uniform across donors in the presence/absence analyses, though that assumption may not hold. Linkage disequilibrium might explain the correlated functional status among segregating V segments, but an unknown experimental factor could not be excluded. According to a later genetic analysis, donors in an Asian-associated ancestry cluster had fewer N-insertions in productive TCRs than the roughly 670-donor mean. A few of the identified cytomegalovirus-associated TCR beta chains were confirmed in vitro to be specific for cytomegalovirus antigens. Seventeen rarely observed V segments, including chromosome 9 orphons, were excluded from the earlier analysis of some 590 of the donors because counts were too low. A later analysis found that HLA-associated TCR beta chains were more clonally expanded and had lower generation probabilities than equally common non-associated chains. CMV serostatus was the only immune exposure information available for the cohort. When HLA alleles, especially DR and DQ, strongly co-occurred, TCR associations were difficult to assign to individual alleles. A later analysis reported that several top co-occurrence clusters appeared linked to parvovirus B19, influenza, CMV and Epstein-Barr virus.

The cohort comprised some 680 healthy bone marrow donors. Cohort members were all nominally healthy when sampled, although unrecorded immune exposures were likely present. The donor tested CMV seropositive, placing the donor among the 290 or so seropositive members of the cohort. A peripheral blood sample was collected from each donor, and TCR beta sequencing was performed on peripheral blood mononuclear cells. Genomic DNA extraction from the blood cell samples was performed with the Qiagen DNeasy Blood Extraction Kit. The library was prepared using the immunoSEQ multiplex PCR assay. For the multiplex PCR, a mixture combining 60 forward primers for TCR Vbeta segments and 13 reverse primers for TCR Jbeta segments was used. The CDR3 region of rearranged TCR beta genes was amplified from genomic DNA with a multiplex PCR assay. On the Illumina HiSeq System, the amplified TCR beta libraries were sequenced as 87-base-pair reads. The study's own analysis went as follows. Across the 500 to 850 repertoires, a later analysis counted tens of millions of unique TCR beta chains, about 10 million of which were shared by at least two donors. To remove PCR and sequencing errors, raw reads were error-corrected and collapsed into unique sequences using a nearest-neighbor algorithm that merged closely related sequences. Alignment of CDR3 sequences to IMGT reference sequences was used to assign V, D and J gene segments. Each retained sequence needed at least a six-nucleotide match to both a V gene segment and a J gene segment. Rearrangements were called productive when the CDR3 lacked stop codons and stayed in frame with V and J; all others were non-productive. CDR3 was defined by IMGT convention, running from the second conserved V-encoded cysteine to the conserved J-encoded phenylalanine. The earlier analysis of 587 of the donors excluded sequences that lacked an unambiguous match to a single V gene segment. In an earlier analysis of a few hundred of the donors, V segments were called functional above 56.7% productive rearrangements and were called segregating when the between-donor standard deviation exceeded 5%. A statistical classification framework was built for diagnosing cytomegalovirus status from the catalog of TCR beta chain sequences. A later analysis assigned V and J genes by comparing TCR nucleotide sequences with IMGT/GENE-DB human TR gene sequences. The TCRdist pipeline was used in a later analysis to assign CDR3 sequences and most-parsimonious VDJ recombination scenarios. In a later analysis, each TCR beta chain was defined by its CDR3 amino acid sequence together with its V-gene family, and reads without a unique V-gene family were excluded. As a way to deal with suspected cross-contamination and a sequencing artifact, a later analysis dropped nearly 600 nucleotide sequences that were highly shared and had low generation probability. In a later analysis, a clonal expansion index for each public chain was calculated from normalized within-repertoire ranks of inferred template counts. In a later analysis, generation probabilities were computed using a VDJ recombination model fitted to out-of-frame rearrangements, and the results were checked against IGoR. Hypergeometric tests were used in a later analysis to score TCR-TCR, TCR-HLA and TCR-CMV co-occurrence, with a repertoire-size bias correction applied to the TCR pairs. A later analysis estimated false discovery rates by permuting HLA or CMV assignments 20 times. In a later analysis, co-occurring TCRs were grouped with DBSCAN, and TCRdist sequence similarity was added when clustering was performed within HLA-allele-positive subsets. For co-occurrence clustering, repertoires with fewer than 30,000 or more than 120,000 public chains were excluded, along with a handful of repertoires with anomalous nucleotide sharing. The source is immuneACCESS, and TCRdb retained only in-frame sequences with V and J called. Part of the clones is not carried over; for the studies checked, unresolved V genes explain less than half of this, and the remainder is unexplained. V and J calls plus clone size are reproduced from that table; the DNA served to infer D and trimming. A total of roughly 80,000 clones appear in this sample, around 60% of them only once. Jointly, the top ten make up around 5% of the sample.

Comments on this clone: This clone's antigen is unknown. No base qualities exist here, and no much larger clone lies one base off it.

This receptor was identified in a man aged 30 to 39 in good health and CMV-seropositive. The specimen was PBMCs. Here the chain combines TRBV29-1 and TRBJ2-1, and 10 junctional nucleotides match TRBD1. The CDR3 sequence is CSGGQGYYNEQFF. The DNA reads TGCAGCGGGGGACAGGGGTACTACAATGAGCAGTTCTTC.